These T cell receptor beta chains were read from a single sample in a study of shared clonotypes between healthy human individuals. The data were produced by immunoSEQ multiplex PCR, yet TCRdb's version contains in-frame clones alone and is incomplete. Here the sample spans 2 million to 3 million clones, over 85% being singletons. The sample taken for sequencing was naive CD4+ T cells from PBMCs. The source of these receptors is a man aged 18 to 30 in good health. Some clones in this sample may be carry-over from other donors' samples. CDR3s include the opening cysteine and the closing phenylalanine or tryptophan. Fields, in order: J gene, V gene, clone size, CDR3 length, CDR3 protein. Only some rows state a clone size, as once, few, many or a class for expanded clones.

TRBJ2-7,TRBV5-6,-,14,CASSGGWYRAEQYF
TRBJ2-5,TRBV10-3,-,16,CAISVRETGSWETQYF
TRBJ1-3,TRBV5-6,-,15,CASTWTGFGGNTIYF
TRBJ2-7,TRBV6-1,-,15,CASRTSQGATYEQYF
TRBJ2-7,TRBV27,-,13,CASSWGGRGEQYF
TRBJ2-1,TRBV18,-,16,CASSPTGTAVVNEQFF
TRBJ1-1,TRBV7-8,-,15,CASSSTTGRSTEAFF
TRBJ2-7,TRBV23-1,-,14,CANWDRPPIHEQYF
TRBJ2-7,TRBV4-1,-,16,CASSQDIRGGPYEQYF
TRBJ1-2,TRBV2,-,13,CASSYQGLDGYTF
TRBJ2-7,TRBV11-1,-,14,CASSTKDRTYEQYF
TRBJ2-6,TRBV30,-,13,CAWKRGTYDVLTF
TRBJ2-1,TRBV7-8,-,13,CASSSLAGEARFF
TRBJ1-4,TRBV29-1,once,15,CSVGGGKRANEKLFF
TRBJ1-1,TRBV28,-,15,CASSPPEGHLTEAFF
TRBJ2-7,TRBV7-6,-,15,CASSLGGSGYYEQYF
TRBJ1-2,TRBV30,-,11,CAWSNTYGYTF